This is a list of T cell receptor beta chains from one sample in a study of siplizumab effects on memory and regulatory T cells. Clones were read by immunoSEQ multiplex PCR, and TCRdb kept only the in-frame ones, dropping some. The repertoire holds about 100,000 clones, with 94% as singletons. The material sequenced was Tregs sorted from blood. All receptors come from a human donor in good health. CDR3s include the opening cysteine and the closing phenylalanine or tryptophan. Clone size is shown for a subset of rows, as once, few, many or a class of expanded clone.

abundance	v_gene	j_gene	CDR3aa
.	TRBV5-4	TRBJ2-3	CASSLGLAGGDTQYF
.	TRBV28	TRBJ1-5	CASSSGLNQPQHF
.	TRBV11-2	TRBJ1-4	CASSLVGGINEKLFF
.	TRBV28	TRBJ2-1	CASSSTKPSSYNEQFF
.	TRBV6-6	TRBJ1-3	CASTYDHPTLRNTIYF
.	TRBV28	TRBJ2-5	CASSRYRGTGLQETQYF
.	TRBV7-2	TRBJ2-1	CASSQIAGLYNEQFF
.	TRBV28	TRBJ1-5	CASSPSGGGQPQHF
.	TRBV2	TRBJ1-4	CASVKGPEKLFF
.	TRBV19	TRBJ1-2	CASSINIRTYGYTF
.	TRBV5-1	TRBJ2-3	CASSLKDVRTTDTQYF
.	TRBV5-1	TRBJ2-1	CASRILALQGEQFF
once	TRBV6-1	TRBJ2-3	CASALQQGDTQYF
.	TRBV18	TRBJ1-1	CASSPDRRNTEAFF
once	TRBV5-4	TRBJ2-5	CASSLGEETQYF
few	TRBV7-2	TRBJ2-7	CASSLASTGFGEQYF
.	TRBV5-5	TRBJ1-3	CASSWDRGKNTIYF
.	TRBV7-9	TRBJ2-7	CASSSGLDRQGYEQYF
.	TRBV10-1	TRBJ2-1	CASSGTSRSYNEQFF
.	TRBV11-2	TRBJ1-1	CASSGRKRVLENTEAFF
.	TRBV10-3	TRBJ2-5	CAISRQGDGETQYF
.	TRBV19	TRBJ2-1	CASSRLAGGGNEQFF
.	TRBV27	TRBJ1-1	CASSKQGFSDTEAFF
few	TRBV2	TRBJ1-5	CASSDQGISNQPQHF
.	TRBV6-6	TRBJ2-4	CAGSYVGGGKNIQYF
.	TRBV15	TRBJ1-6	CATTRQGNSPLHF
.	TRBV9	TRBJ2-1	CASGSGSPQLWGEQFF
.	TRBV19	TRBJ2-3	CASSIGVFADTQYF
.	TRBV15	TRBJ2-7	CATSRDPGTGYAYEQYF
.	TRBV5-8	TRBJ2-7	CASSFFSGTADYEQYF
.	TRBV9	TRBJ1-3	CASSERGDPGNTIYF
.	TRBV27	TRBJ1-1	CASSPAGRGSTEAFF
.	TRBV5-6	TRBJ1-1	CASRRGLFRGAFF
.	TRBV5-1	TRBJ2-7	CASSTFDRGGLYF
.	TRBV7-8	TRBJ2-4	CASSFLGSLSKNIQYF
.	TRBV27	TRBJ2-5	CASRRTTGSETQYF
.	TRBV27	TRBJ1-1	CASSLRLSDTEAFF
.	TRBV18	TRBJ1-1	CASSLAMGDTEAFF
.	TRBV29-1	TRBJ2-7	CSVAMGGTYEQYF
once	TRBV9	TRBJ2-7	CASSVAPGLAGGQGEQYF
.	TRBV11-2	TRBJ2-2	CASSLPPGQGVTGELFF
.	TRBV28	TRBJ2-1	CASSLLEPNEQFF